This T cell receptor (beta chain) was captured by sequencing in a study of blood T cell repertoires in COVID-19. Germline-derived CDR1 and CDR2 are SQVTM and ANQGSEA. J gave up 4 bases and V 6 bases, and 10 bases lay outside the gene matches. This CDR3 spans 15 amino acids. Generated by immunoSEQ multiplex PCR, the TCRdb table keeps only in-frame clones and is missing some. The table includes over 100,000 clones, over 65% detected once. The chain uses TRBV29-1 and TRBJ1-2, with 11 bases identical to TRBD1. Sequencing was performed on peripheral blood. The clonotype comes from a woman between 65 and 79 years old with acute or convalescent COVID-19. CDR3 in amino acids: CSVYEGTGGIYGYTF. CDR3 sequence (DNA): TGCAGCGTCTATGAGGGGACAGGGGGGATCTATGGCTACACCTTC.